The 4 T cell receptor beta chains below were found in one sample sequenced in a study of blood T cell repertoires in COVID-19. Sequencing used immunoSEQ multiplex PCR; TCRdb keeps in-frame clones, though not all of them. The sample contains under 350,000 clones, 86% of which appear only once. The material sequenced was PBMCs or T cells enriched from blood (not recorded which). These receptors all come from a woman in her 40s with acute COVID-19.

J is TRBJ1-5 and V is TRBV6-1, with 7 bases identical to TRBD1. Germline V gene data show CDR1 as MNHNS and CDR2 as SASEGT. This CDR3 has 13 residues. The V gene end was trimmed by 2 bases and the J gene end by 6 bases; junction bases not matched to a gene: 1. Here the CDR3 DNA reads TGTGCCAGCAGTGAACAGGGGGGTCAGCCCCAGCATTTT. Translated: CASSEQGGQPQHF.

This chain connects TRBV5-1 to TRBJ1-5, with D unclear. Trimming cost V 0 bases and J 3 bases, with 13 bases left between them. The CDR3 spans 16 residues. Germline CDR1 SGHRS, CDR2 YFSETQ. For the CDR3, the DNA is TGCGCCAGCAGCTTGGGTGGGGAGGTCCCCAATCAGCCCCAGCATTTT. Amino acids: CASSLGGEVPNQPQHF. The complete variable domain, with remaining parts taken from reference TRBV5-1 and TRBJ1-5, reads KAGVTQTPRYLIKTRGQQVTLSCSPISGHRSVSWYQQTPGQGLQFLFEYFSETQRNKGNFPGRFSGRQFSNSRSEMNVSTLELGDSALYLCASSLGGEVPNQPQHFGDGTRLSIL.

The V and J genes are TRBV7-2 and TRBJ2-1, with a possible D match to TRBD2 (6 bases). Germline V lookup: CDR1 SGHTA, CDR2 FQGNSA. The V and J ends lost 5 bases and 6 bases respectively, with 20 bases between them. The CDR3 is 16 amino acids. In nucleotides, the CDR3 is TGTGCCAGCAGCCCTCTTGCCCGTGGAGGGGCCAATGAGCAGTTCTTC. Translated, it gives CASSPLARGGANEQFF.

The chain employs TRBV4-2 and TRBJ1-5, with 8 bases matching TRBD1. From germline, CDR1 is LGHNA and CDR2 YNFKEQ. V dropped 1 base and J dropped 4; count of bases not matched to a gene: 3. The CDR3 consists of 15 residues. CDR3: CASSQVDRVNQPQHF. In DNA, the CDR3 is TGTGCCAGCAGCCAAGTGGACAGGGTAAATCAGCCCCAGCATTTT.